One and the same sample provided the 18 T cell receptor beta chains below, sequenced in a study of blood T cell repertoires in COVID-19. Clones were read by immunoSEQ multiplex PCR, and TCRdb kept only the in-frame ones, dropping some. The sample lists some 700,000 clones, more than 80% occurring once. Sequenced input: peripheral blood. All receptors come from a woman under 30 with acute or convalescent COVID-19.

The CDR3 loop reads CASSQDGGDETQYF. CDR3 in DNA: TGCGCCAGCAGCCAAGATGGGGGCGACGAGACCCAGTACTTC. The chain recombines TRBV4-1 with TRBJ2-5, with D maybe TRBD1 (6 bases). The CDR3 is 14 amino acids. The V end was cut by 0 bases, the J end by 5 bases, with 10 bases between. CDR1 is MGHRA, CDR2 YSYEKL, per germline.

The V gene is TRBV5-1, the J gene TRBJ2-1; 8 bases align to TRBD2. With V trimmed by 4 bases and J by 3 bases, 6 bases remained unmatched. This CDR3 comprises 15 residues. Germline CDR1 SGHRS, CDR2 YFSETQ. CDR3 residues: CASSPTGTSYNEQFF. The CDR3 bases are TGCGCCAGCAGCCCGACCGGGACTAGCTACAATGAGCAGTTCTTC. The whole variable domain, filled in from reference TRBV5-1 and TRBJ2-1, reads KAGVTQTPRYLIKTRGQQVTLSCSPISGHRSVSWYQQTPGQGLQFLFEYFSETQRNKGNFPGRFSGRQFSNSRSEMNVSTLELGDSALYLCASSPTGTSYNEQFFGPGTRLTVL.

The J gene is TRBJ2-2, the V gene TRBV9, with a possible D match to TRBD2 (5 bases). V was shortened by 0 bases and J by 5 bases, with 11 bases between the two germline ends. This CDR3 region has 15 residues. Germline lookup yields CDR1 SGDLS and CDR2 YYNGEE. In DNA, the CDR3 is TGTGCCAGCAGCGTAGGAGGGTTGGAAACCGGGGAGCTGTTTTTT. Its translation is CASSVGGLETGELFF.

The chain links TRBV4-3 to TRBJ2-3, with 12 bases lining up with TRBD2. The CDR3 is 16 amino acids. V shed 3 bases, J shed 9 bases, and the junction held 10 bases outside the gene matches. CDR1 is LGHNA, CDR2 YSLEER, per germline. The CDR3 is CASSQLLAGGSMTQYF. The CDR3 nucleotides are TGCGCCAGCAGCCAGCTACTAGCGGGGGGTAGTATGACGCAGTATTTT.

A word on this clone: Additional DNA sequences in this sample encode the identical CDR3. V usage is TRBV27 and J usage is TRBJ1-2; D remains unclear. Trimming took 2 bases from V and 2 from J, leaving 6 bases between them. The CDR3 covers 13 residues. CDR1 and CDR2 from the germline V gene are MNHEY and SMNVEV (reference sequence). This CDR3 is CASSLAGNYGYTF. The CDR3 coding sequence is TGTGCCAGCAGTTTAGCGGGGAACTATGGCTACACCTTC.

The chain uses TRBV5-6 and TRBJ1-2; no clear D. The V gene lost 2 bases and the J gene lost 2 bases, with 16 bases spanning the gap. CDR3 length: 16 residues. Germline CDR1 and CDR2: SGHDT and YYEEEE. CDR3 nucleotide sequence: TGTGCCAGCAGCTTAATTTTAGAGGGTTCAAACTATGGCTACACCTTC. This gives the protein CASSLILEGSNYGYTF.

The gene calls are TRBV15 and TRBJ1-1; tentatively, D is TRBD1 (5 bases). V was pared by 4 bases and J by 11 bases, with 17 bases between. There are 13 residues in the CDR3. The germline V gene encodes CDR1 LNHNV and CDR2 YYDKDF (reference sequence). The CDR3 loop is CATSILLRDRAFF. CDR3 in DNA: TGTGCCACCAGCATATTGCTCAGGGATCGGGCTTTCTTT.

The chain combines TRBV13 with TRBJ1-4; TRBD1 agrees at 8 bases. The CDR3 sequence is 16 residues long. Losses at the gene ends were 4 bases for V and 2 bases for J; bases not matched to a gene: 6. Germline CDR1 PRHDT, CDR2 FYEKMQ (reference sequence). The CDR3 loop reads CASSWTGIGTNEKLFF. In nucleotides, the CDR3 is TGTGCCAGCAGCTGGACAGGGATTGGGACTAATGAAAAACTGTTTTTT.

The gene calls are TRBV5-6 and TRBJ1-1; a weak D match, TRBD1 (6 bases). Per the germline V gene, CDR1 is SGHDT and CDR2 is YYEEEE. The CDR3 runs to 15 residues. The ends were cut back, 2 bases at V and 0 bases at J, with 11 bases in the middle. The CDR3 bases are TGTGCCAGCAGCTTTCGGGGACAATTGAACACTGAAGCTTTCTTT. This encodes CASSFRGQLNTEAFF.

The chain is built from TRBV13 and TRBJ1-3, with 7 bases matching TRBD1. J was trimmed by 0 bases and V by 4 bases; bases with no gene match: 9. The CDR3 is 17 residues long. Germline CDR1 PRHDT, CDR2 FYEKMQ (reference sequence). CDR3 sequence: CASSWARQGDSGNTIYF. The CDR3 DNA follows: TGTGCCAGCAGCTGGGCCCGACAGGGCGACTCTGGAAACACCATATATTTT.

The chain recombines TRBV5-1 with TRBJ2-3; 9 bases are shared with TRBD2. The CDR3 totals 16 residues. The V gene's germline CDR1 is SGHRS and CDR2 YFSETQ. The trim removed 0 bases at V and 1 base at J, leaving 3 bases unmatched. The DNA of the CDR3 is TGCGCCAGCAGCTTGGTGGCTAGCGGGGGCACAGATACGCAGTATTTT. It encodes CASSLVASGGTDTQYF.

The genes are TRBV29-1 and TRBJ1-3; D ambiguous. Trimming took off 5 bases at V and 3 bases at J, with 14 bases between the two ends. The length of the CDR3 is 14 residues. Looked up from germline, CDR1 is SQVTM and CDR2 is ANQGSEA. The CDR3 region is CSVLEGMVGNTIYF. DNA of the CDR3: TGCAGCGTTCTTGAGGGAATGGTTGGAAACACCATATATTTT.

The CDR3 DNA is TGTGCCAGGAGGCCCTTCCACGTCCTTAACACTGAAGCTTTCTTT. Its translation: CARRPFHVLNTEAFF. This chain joins TRBV5-4 and TRBJ1-1; D gene unclear. This CDR3 spans 15 amino acids. Trimming shortened V by 8 bases and J by 2 bases, and 19 bases separated the two germline ends. In germline, CDR1 is SGHNT, CDR2 YYREEE (reference sequence).

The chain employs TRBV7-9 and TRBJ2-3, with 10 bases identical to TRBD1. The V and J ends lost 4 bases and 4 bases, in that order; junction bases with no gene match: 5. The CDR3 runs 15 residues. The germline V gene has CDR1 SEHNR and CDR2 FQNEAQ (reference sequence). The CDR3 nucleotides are TGTGCCAGCAGCTCCCGGACAGGGGGTGCAGATACGCAGTATTTT. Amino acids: CASSSRTGGADTQYF.

CDR3 sequence reads: CASSQSATGRSGNTIYF. In DNA, the CDR3 is TGCGCCAGCAGCCAATCCGCCACAGGGCGCTCTGGAAACACCATATATTTT. V usage is TRBV4-1 and J usage is TRBJ1-3; possible D gene TRBD1, 6 bases. Germline V gene lookup returns CDR1 MGHRA and CDR2 YSYEKL. V was cut by 2 bases and J by 0 bases, with 14 bases left in between. This CDR3 region has 17 residues.

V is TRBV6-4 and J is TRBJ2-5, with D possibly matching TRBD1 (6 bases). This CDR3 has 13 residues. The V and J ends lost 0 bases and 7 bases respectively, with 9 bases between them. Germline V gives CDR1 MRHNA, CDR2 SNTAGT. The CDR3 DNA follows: TGTGCCAGCAGTGACTCCCCAGGGGCGACCCAGTACTTC. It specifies CASSDSPGATQYF.

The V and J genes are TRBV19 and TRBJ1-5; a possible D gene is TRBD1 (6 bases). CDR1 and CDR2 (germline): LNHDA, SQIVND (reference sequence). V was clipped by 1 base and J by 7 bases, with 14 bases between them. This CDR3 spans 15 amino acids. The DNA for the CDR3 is TGTGCCAGTAGTATAGCAGGGGCCATCGGACAGCCCCAGCATTTT. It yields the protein CASSIAGAIGQPQHF. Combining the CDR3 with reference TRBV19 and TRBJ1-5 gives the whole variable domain DGGITQSPKYLFRKEGQNVTLSCEQNLNHDAMYWYRQDPGQGLRLIYYSQIVNDFQKGDIAEGYSVSREKKESFPLTVTSAQKNPTAFYLCASSIAGAIGQPQHFGDGTRLSIL.

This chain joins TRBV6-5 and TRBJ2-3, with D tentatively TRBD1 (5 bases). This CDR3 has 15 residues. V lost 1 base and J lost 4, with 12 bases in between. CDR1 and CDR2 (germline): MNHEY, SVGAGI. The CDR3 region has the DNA TGTGCCAGCAGTTACTTTCTGCAGGGCCCAGATACGCAGTATTTT. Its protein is CASSYFLQGPDTQYF.